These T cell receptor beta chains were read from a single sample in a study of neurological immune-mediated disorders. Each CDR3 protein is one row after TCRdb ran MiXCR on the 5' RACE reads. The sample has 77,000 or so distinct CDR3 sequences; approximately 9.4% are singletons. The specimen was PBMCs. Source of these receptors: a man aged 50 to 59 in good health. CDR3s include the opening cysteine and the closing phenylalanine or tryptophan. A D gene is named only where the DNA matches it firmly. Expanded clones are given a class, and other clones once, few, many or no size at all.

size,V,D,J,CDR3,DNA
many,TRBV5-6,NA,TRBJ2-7,CASSLEQIGEQYF,TGTGCCAGCAGCTTGGAACAGATAGGGGAGCAGTACTTC
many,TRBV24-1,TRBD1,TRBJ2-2,CATRPDPGQGDTGELFF,TGTGCCACCAGGCCGGATCCCGGACAGGGGGACACCGGGGAGCTGTTTTTT
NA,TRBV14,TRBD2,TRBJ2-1,CASSHGTSGRNEQFF,TGTGCCAGCAGCCATGGGACTAGCGGGAGAAATGAGCAGTTCTTC
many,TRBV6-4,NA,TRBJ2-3,CASSEQASDTQYF,TGTGCCAGCAGTGAACAAGCAAGCGATACGCAGTATTTT
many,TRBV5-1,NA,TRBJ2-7,CASSEGLYEQYF,TGCGCCAGCTCCGAGGGGTTATACGAGCAGTACTTC
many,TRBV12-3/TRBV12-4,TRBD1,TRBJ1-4,CASSLGQGGVQLFF,TGTGCCAGCAGTTTGGGACAGGGGGGAGTTCAATTGTTTTTT
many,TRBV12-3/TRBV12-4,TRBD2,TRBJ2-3,CASSPRAGGFADTQYF,TGTGCCAGCAGTCCCCGGGCGGGGGGTTTCGCAGATACGCAGTATTTT
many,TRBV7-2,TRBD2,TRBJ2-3,CASSLPGLAADTQYF,TGTGCCAGCAGCTTACCGGGACTAGCGGCAGATACGCAGTATTTT
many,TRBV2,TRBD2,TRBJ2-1,CASSGSSGSYNEQFF,TGTGCCAGCAGTGGGTCTAGCGGGAGCTACAATGAGCAGTTCTTC
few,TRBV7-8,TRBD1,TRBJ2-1,CASSPESTGGVEQFF,TGTGCCAGCAGCCCCGAATCGACAGGGGGCGTTGAGCAGTTCTTC
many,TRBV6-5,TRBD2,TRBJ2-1,CASSTRGLAGYNEQFF,TGTGCCAGCAGCACCCGTGGACTAGCGGGATACAATGAGCAGTTCTTC
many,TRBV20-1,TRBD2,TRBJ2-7,CSASNLAGGYNEQYF,TGCAGTGCTTCAAACTTAGCGGGGGGGTACAACGAGCAGTACTTC
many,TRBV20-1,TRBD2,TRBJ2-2,CSAREGPTGELFF,TGCAGTGCCCGGGAGGGGCCCACCGGGGAGCTGTTTTTT
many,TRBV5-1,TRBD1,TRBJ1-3,CASSSGTDLSGNTIYF,TGCGCCAGCAGCTCTGGGACAGACCTTTCTGGAAACACCATATATTTT
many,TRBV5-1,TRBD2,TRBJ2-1,CASSFSGDYNEQFF,TGCGCCAGCAGCTTCAGCGGGGACTACAATGAGCAGTTCTTC
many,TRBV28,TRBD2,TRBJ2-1,CASSSIVGLAGEKTYNEQFF,TGTGCCAGCAGTTCTATCGTTGGACTAGCGGGGGAAAAAACCTACAATGAGCAGTTCTTC
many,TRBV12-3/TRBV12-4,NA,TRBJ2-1,CASSFSPYYNEQFF,TGTGCCAGCAGTTTCAGCCCTTACTACAATGAGCAGTTCTTC
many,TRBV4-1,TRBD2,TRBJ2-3,CASSQGGLAAGLNTQYF,TGCGCCAGCAGCCAGGGGGGACTAGCGGCTGGATTGAATACGCAGTATTTT
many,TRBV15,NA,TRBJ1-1,CATSREGYTEAFF,TGTGCCACCAGCAGAGAGGGGTACACTGAAGCTTTCTTT
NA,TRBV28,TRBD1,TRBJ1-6,CASSLKGTGGNSPLHF,TGTGCCAGCAGTTTAAAGGGGACAGGCGGGAATTCACCCCTCCACTTT